In this sample, the clone carrying this T cell receptor (beta chain) turned up many times. Its antigen is still unknown. These data are taken from a study of T-cell reconstitution after alpha-beta-depleted transplantation in children. Broader study findings: It was newly produced T cells that mostly accounted for T-cell counts and diversity one year after transplant. For some patients, TCRbeta diversity was high at day 60 because of recipient T cells and thymic progenitors that survived.

With V trimmed by 1 base and J by 3 bases, 9 bases remained unmatched. This CDR3 is 17 amino acids long. The germline V gene has CDR1 SGHTA and CDR2 FQGNSA. TCRbeta library preparation incorporated unique molecular identifiers. MiXCR, applied by TCRdb to the PCR reads, yields one record per CDR3 protein. The data show about 870,000 distinct CDR3 sequences, around 17% seen once. The genes are TRBV7-2 and TRBJ2-7, with 10 positions matching TRBD1. The clonotype was recovered from a male patient younger than 18 who had a stem cell transplant for acute lymphoblastic leukemia, so the T cells may come from the graft donor. This sample comprised PBMCs, mostly from graft donor cells, obtained 360 days after TCRalphabeta/CD19-depleted stem cell transplant. CDR3 in amino acids: CASSLGRVTGGNYEQYF. DNA of the CDR3: TGTGCCAGCAGCTTAGGAAGGGTGACAGGGGGCAACTACGAGCAGTACTTC.